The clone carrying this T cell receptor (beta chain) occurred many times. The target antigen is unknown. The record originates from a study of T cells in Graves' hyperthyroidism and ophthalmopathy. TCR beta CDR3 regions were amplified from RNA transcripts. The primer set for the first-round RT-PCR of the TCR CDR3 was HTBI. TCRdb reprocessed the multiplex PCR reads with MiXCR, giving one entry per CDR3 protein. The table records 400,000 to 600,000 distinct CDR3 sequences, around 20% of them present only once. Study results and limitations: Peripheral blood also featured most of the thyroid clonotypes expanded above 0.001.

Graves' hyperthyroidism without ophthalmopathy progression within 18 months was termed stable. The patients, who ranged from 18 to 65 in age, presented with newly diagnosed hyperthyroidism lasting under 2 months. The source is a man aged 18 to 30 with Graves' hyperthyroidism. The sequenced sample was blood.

The CDR3, as DNA: TGTGCCAGCAGTTACTCGAGTGGACAGGGGGCATGGGACACTGAAGCTTTCTTT. Protein: CASSYSSGQGAWDTEAFF. The V call is TRBV6-2 or TRBV6-3, the J call TRBJ1-1, with TRBD1 matching over 11 bases. The CDR3 has 18 amino acids. In germline, CDR1 is MNHEY, CDR2 SVGEGT. V trimming: 0 bases; J trimming: 3 bases; junction bases outside the gene matches: 9.